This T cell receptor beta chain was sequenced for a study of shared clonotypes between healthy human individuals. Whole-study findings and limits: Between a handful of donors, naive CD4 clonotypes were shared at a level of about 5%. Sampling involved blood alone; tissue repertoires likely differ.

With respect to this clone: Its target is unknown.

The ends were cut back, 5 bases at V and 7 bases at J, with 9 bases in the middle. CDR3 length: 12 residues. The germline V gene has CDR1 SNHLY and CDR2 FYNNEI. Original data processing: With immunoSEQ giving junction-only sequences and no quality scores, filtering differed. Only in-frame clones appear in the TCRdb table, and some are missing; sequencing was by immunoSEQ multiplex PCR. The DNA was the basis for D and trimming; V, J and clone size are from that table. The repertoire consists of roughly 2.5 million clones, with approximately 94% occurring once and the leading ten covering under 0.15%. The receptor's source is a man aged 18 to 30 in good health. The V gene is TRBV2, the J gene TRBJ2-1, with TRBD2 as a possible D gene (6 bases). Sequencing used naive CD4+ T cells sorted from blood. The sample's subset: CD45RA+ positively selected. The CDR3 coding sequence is TGTGCCAGCAGTCCGACTAGGAATGAGCAGTTCTTC. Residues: CASSPTRNEQFF.